These T cell receptor beta chains were read from a single sample in a study of blood T cell repertoires in COVID-19. Some clones are missing from TCRdb's copy, which holds only in-frame ones; the method was immunoSEQ multiplex PCR. Of around 80,000 clones detected, more than 80% appear once; the ten largest clones hold 29%. The sample was peripheral blood. The receptor set was obtained from a woman aged 80 or over with acute or convalescent COVID-19. Both conserved end residues are part of each CDR3. Rows give clone size only sometimes, using once, few, many, or a class for an expanded clone.

TRBV18 . CASSRTGEHSNQPQHF
TRBV24-1 few CATSDSSGSSYNEQFF
TRBV7-2 . CASSLGPAGGSYEQYF
TRBV29-1 . CSVRPAPPHNEQFF
TRBV5-4 . CASSTIQRGTDTQYF
TRBV5-1 . CASSLNSISNTGELFF
TRBV7-2 . CASSFAGTSGSDF
TRBV24-1 few CATSAGYEQYF
TRBV7-6 . CASSPRLASGSGTGELFF
TRBV19 . CASSHMGAGLSGNTIYF
TRBV5-3 . CARRKSENPSTDTQYF
TRBV11-2 . CASSLGGLAANTGELFF
TRBV28 . CASSSGTGISPLHF
TRBV4-1 few CASSRFTAGTGIDSNQPQHF
TRBV5-6 . CASSPDYTGELFF
TRBV18 once CASSPSRQSSGNTIYF
TRBV5-1 . CASSLSSASGIETQYF
TRBV5-5 . CASSLAGDRRYYEQYF
TRBV7-3 . CASSLRWTSGSDEQFF
TRBV24-1 . CATSDPQGAGEKLFF
TRBV4-2 . CASSQDNRDGEAFF
TRBV5-1 . CASSLVGQAYNEQFF